A selection of T cell receptor beta chains follows, all from one sample in a study of control samples from healthy donors and cancer patients. Here immunoSEQ multiplex PCR was the method, and the copy in TCRdb shows in-frame clones only, minus some. The repertoire holds fewer than 300,000 clones, roughly 80% seen once, with less than 15% in the top ten. Material: PBMCs. Receptors originate from a woman aged 55-69 years with lung cancer. The CDR3 runs from the conserved cysteine through the conserved F or W. Not all rows give a size; the values are once, few, many and, for expanded clones, a class.

cdr3_aa | clone_size | v_call
CASRVDSWAGPEAFF | . | TRBV6-5
CASSLWGLAGGYEQYF | few | TRBV27
CASSPGRAGNEKLFF | . | TRBV18
CASSPRWGGLTNEKLFF | . | TRBV6-6
CASSVAPSASYNEQFF | . | TRBV9
CASSLSGGAYEQYF | . | TRBV5-1
CASTELGNQPQHF | few | TRBV6-5
CASSSSAVGVKVQYF | . | TRBV28
CATIDRDSRNTIYF | . | TRBV6-6
CASSLTVLQETQYF | once | TRBV19
CASTGQGGEQFF | . | TRBV2
CASSLPPRGTDTQYF | . | TRBV7-8
CASSYGSGRAWNEQFF | . | TRBV4-1
CASSLLQQRSEQYF | once | TRBV7-9
CASSQAFGRGGLEQYF | . | TRBV14
CASSEGSAGGGLGQYF | . | TRBV2
CASSPVVYEQYF | . | TRBV18
CASSLTTNEKLFF | . | TRBV7-3
CASSLAEPGENTGELFF | . | TRBV7-8
CASSVTGTLVGSPLHF | . | TRBV5-6
CATSPGTVDYEQYF | . | TRBV15
CASSVSSDGHNYGYTF | . | TRBV9
CASGDVGQGWDNEQFF | . | TRBV3-1/TRBV3-2
CASSPFPGLAGGPSYNEQFF | . | TRBV27
CASSLDGVYGYTF | . | TRBV5-1
CASSQDSLGPGGYTF | . | TRBV4-2
CASSYGGGEQYF | . | TRBV3-1/TRBV3-2
CASPPSGTSRNADTQYF | . | TRBV21-1
CASSQLNIVSYTGELFF | . | TRBV4-1
CASSETGHQPQHF | . | TRBV6-1
CASSPPWTLGDTQYF | . | TRBV18
CASSFLTQTEDGYTF | . | TRBV5-1
CASSYSGTAERYGYTF | . | TRBV6-2/TRBV6-3